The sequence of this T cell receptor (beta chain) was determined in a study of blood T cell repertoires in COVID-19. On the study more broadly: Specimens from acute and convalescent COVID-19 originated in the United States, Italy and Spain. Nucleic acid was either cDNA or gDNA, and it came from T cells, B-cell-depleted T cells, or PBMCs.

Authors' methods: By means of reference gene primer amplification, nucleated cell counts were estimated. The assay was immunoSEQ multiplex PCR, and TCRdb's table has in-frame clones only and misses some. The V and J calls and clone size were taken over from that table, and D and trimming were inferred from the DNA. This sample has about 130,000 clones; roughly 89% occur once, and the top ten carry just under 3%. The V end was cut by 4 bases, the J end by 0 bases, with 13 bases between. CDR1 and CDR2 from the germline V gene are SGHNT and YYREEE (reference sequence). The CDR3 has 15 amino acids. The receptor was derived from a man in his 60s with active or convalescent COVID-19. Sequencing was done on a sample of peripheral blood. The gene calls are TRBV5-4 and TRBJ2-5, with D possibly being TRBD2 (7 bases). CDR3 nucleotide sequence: TGTGCCAGCAGCCCGGGGGGCGGGGACCAAGAGACCCAGTACTTC. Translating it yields CASSPGGGDQETQYF.